This T cell receptor (beta chain) is from a study of T cell changes during pregnancy in multiple sclerosis. The data were produced by immunoSEQ multiplex PCR, yet TCRdb's version contains in-frame clones alone and is incomplete. The sample comprises 55,000 to 85,000 clones, about nine tenths of which are singletons, and around 1.6% rests with the top ten. This CDR3 comprises 16 residues. Germline V lookup: CDR1 MNHNY, CDR2 SVGAGI (reference sequence). With V trimmed by 4 bases and J by 5 bases, 9 bases remained unmatched. The TCR was taken from a female donor with multiple sclerosis, enrolled in a pregnancy study. This chain joins TRBV6-6 and TRBJ1-1, with 11 bases fitting TRBD1. This material consisted of peripheral blood, taken in the third trimester of pregnancy. The CDR3 here is CASSLGQGALETEAFF. CDR3 DNA: TGTGCCAGCAGTTTAGGACAGGGGGCGTTGGAAACTGAAGCTTTCTTT.